Below are 14 T cell receptor beta chains sequenced from a single sample in a study of human T cells and chemical hapten exposure. The sample's time point: patch test 3, about 24 weeks after DPC sensitization. Specified treatment: therapeutic diphenylcyclopropenone sensitization with weekly scalp DPC. TCRdb reanalysed the RACE reads using MiXCR and keeps one entry per CDR3 protein. The sample carries 190,000 or so distinct CDR3 sequences, 20% to 25% recorded once. Sequenced here: whole blood, sampled in connection with sensitization to the hapten diphenylcyclopropenone (DPC). Receptor source: a woman between 40 and 55 years old with alopecia areata. Some clones in this sample may be carry-over from other donors' samples.

This chain joins TRBV19 and TRBJ2-2; weak D call: TRBD1 (6 bases). The V end lost 4 bases, the J end lost 1 base, and 13 bases lay between the germline ends. The CDR3 length is 16 residues. Per germline, CDR1 LNHDA and CDR2 SQIVND (reference sequence). This CDR3 is CASSKYDRRNTGELFF. The CDR3 nucleotides read TGTGCCAGTAGTAAATACGACAGGAGGAACACCGGGGAGCTGTTTTTT.

This clonotype has just a few counts. The CDR3 loop reads CASRLAGGPQETQYF. The CDR3 DNA reads as TGTGCCAGCCGTCTAGCGGGAGGGCCCCAAGAGACCCAGTACTTC. V gene TRBV25-1 combines with J gene TRBJ2-5; 12 bases line up with TRBD2. Trimming took 8 bases from V and 1 from J; bases not matched to a gene: 5. Germline values: CDR1 MGHDK, CDR2 SYGVNS. This CDR3 region has 15 residues.

The chain carries TRBV28 and TRBJ2-1, with D possibly called TRBD1 or TRBD2 (5 bases each). In germline, CDR1 is MDHEN, CDR2 SYDVKM. V shed 3 bases and J shed 1 base, with 16 bases lying between them. CDR3 length equals 17 residues. CDR3 nucleotide sequence: TGTGCCAGCAGTTTGGTTTTCGGGGCAACTTCCTACAATGAGCAGTTCTTC. Amino acid sequence: CASSLVFGATSYNEQFF.

This clonotype was seen only a few times. The rearrangement joins TRBV11-2 to TRBJ2-7; D not resolved. The ends were cut back, 5 bases at V and 1 base at J, with 15 bases in the middle. The CDR3 is made up of 15 amino acids. CDR1 SGHAT and CDR2 FQNNGV come from the germline V gene. The CDR3 is CASSQHTTVSYEQYF. The CDR3 DNA follows: TGTGCCAGCAGCCAACATACGACGGTATCCTACGAGCAGTACTTC.

This clonotype was found a few times. The chain combines TRBV19 with TRBJ2-3, with D hard to call. The CDR3 runs to 8 residues. CDR1 is LNHDA and CDR2 is SQIVND in the germline V gene (reference sequence). Trimming removed 11 bases from V and 7 bases from J, with 4 bases in between. CDR3: CAANTQYF. The DNA of the CDR3 is TGTGCCGCTAATACGCAGTATTTT.

This clonotype showed up just a few times. This chain's CDR3 is CASAPPRDSYEQYF. For the CDR3, the DNA is TGTGCCAGCGCACCCCCCAGGGACTCCTACGAGCAGTACTTC. The V and J genes are TRBV6-2 or TRBV6-3 and TRBJ2-7; a possible D gene is TRBD1 (5 bases). The length of the CDR3 is 14 residues. Germline CDR1 and CDR2: MNHEY and SVGEGT. Trimming cost V 8 bases and J 0 bases, with 14 bases left between them.

The genes are TRBV7-2 and TRBJ2-2; D remains unclear. From germline, CDR1 is SGHTA and CDR2 FQGNSA. V lost 4 bases, J lost 1 base, and 7 bases lay in between. The CDR3 covers 14 residues. In DNA form, the CDR3 reads TGTGCCAGCAGCTGGGCGATGAACACCGGGGAGCTGTTTTTT. Its protein product is CASSWAMNTGELFF.

On this clonotype itself: This sequence may be a read error, since a much larger clone differs from it by one base. The chain links TRBV7-2 to TRBJ1-6, with D uncertain. CDR3 length equals 14 residues. CDR1 and CDR2 (germline): SGHTA, FQGNSA. In DNA, the CDR3 is TGTGCCAGCAGCTCCGGCAGCAATAATTCACCCCCCCACTTT. Its translation: CASSSGSNNSPPHF.

This clonotype was recorded once. The J gene is TRBJ2-7, the V gene TRBV5-1, with D possibly matching TRBD1 (6 bases). CDR1 SGHRS and CDR2 YFSETQ come from the germline V gene. The CDR3 spans 15 residues. Trimming took 4 bases from V and 2 from J, leaving 16 bases between them. CDR3: CASSGGERTTYEQYF. DNA of the CDR3: TGCGCCAGCAGCGGGGGCGAGCGGACGACCTACGAGCAGTACTTC.

This clonotype was recorded a few times. V usage is TRBV20-1 and J usage is TRBJ2-7; D gene uncertain. CDR3 length equals 14 residues. Germline CDR1 DFQATT, CDR2 SNEGSKA (reference sequence). Trimming stripped 4 bases from V and 1 base from J, with 14 bases between. The CDR3 reads CSAKANSASYEQYF. The CDR3 DNA follows: TGCAGTGCTAAGGCAAACAGCGCATCCTACGAGCAGTACTTC.

This clonotype came up a few times. This chain links TRBV30 with TRBJ2-1; the D is unclear. Looked up from germline, CDR1 is GTSNPN and CDR2 is SVGIG (reference sequence). The CDR3 covers 18 residues. The V end was cut by 0 bases, the J end by 0 bases, with 18 bases between. The CDR3 DNA is TGTGCCTGGAGTGTTAGGATAGTAGAGTATCTCTCCTACAATGAGCAGTTCTTC. Translation gives CAWSVRIVEYLSYNEQFF.

This clonotype has ten or more counts. The rearrangement joins TRBV7-2 to TRBJ1-4; 7 positions agree with TRBD1. This CDR3 has 12 residues. V gave up 1 base and J gave up 10 bases; unmatched junction bases: 0. The germline V gene has CDR1 SGHTA and CDR2 FQGNSA. This CDR3 is CASSLDRGKLFF. In DNA form, the CDR3 reads TGTGCCAGCAGCTTAGACAGGGGAAAACTGTTTTTT.

Turning to this clonotype: It may be a read error: a sequence one base away is much more abundant. The CDR3 loop reads CVSSPRPGEQYF. CDR3 nucleotides: TGTGTCAGCAGTCCCCGACCCGGCGAGCAGTACTTC. The J gene is TRBJ2-7, the V gene TRBV7-2; D gene unclear. This CDR3 is built from 12 residues. Per the germline V gene, CDR1 is SGHTA and CDR2 is FQGNSA.

A few counts support this clonotype. The rearrangement links TRBV9 to TRBJ1-1, with D hard to call. The CDR3 has 14 residues. Germline loops: CDR1 SGDLS, CDR2 YYNGEE. V was trimmed by 6 bases and J by 5 bases, leaving 17 bases between them. The CDR3 spells CASNPGGFGTEAFF. In nucleotides, the CDR3 is TGTGCCAGCAACCCCGGAGGGTTTGGAACTGAAGCTTTCTTT.